The rows below give T cell receptor beta chains drawn from one sample of a study of patients and donors after allogeneic stem cell transplantation. TCRdb analysed the RT-PCR reads with MiXCR anew, one entry per CDR3 protein. Of 400,000 to 500,000 distinct CDR3 sequences in the sample, roughly 17% were seen once. Specimen: blood, either unsorted or a sorted T cell fraction (not recorded which). Receptors were obtained from a human donor who was either an allogeneic HSCT recipient or a stem cell or donor lymphocyte infusion donor (not recorded which). It is not recorded whose cells these are; they may come from a transplant donor. CDR3s include the opening cysteine and the closing phenylalanine or tryptophan. D genes are given only for firm matches. Size is stated for part of the rows, as once, few or many counts, or as a class when the clone is expanded.

CASSSGLAGATDTQYF | TGTGCCAGCAGCTCCGGACTAGCGGGGGCTACAGATACGCAGTATTTT | TRBD2 | - | TRBJ2-3 | TRBV7-2
CASSPGTGGGDIQYF | TGCGCCAGCAGCCCAGGGACGGGCGGTGGAGACATTCAGTACTTC | - | few | TRBJ2-4 | TRBV5-1
CASSQDRTIMNTEAFF | TGCGCCAGCAGCCAAGATCGCACAATCATGAACACTGAAGCTTTCTTT | - | few | TRBJ1-1 | TRBV4-3
CASSPRQGYTIYF | TGTGCCAGCAGCCCGCGACAGGGATACACCATATATTTT | TRBD1 | few | TRBJ1-3 | TRBV7-9
CASSQDERAGTGYQPQHF | TGTGCCAGCAGCCAAGATGAGAGGGCAGGGACAGGGTATCAGCCCCAGCATTTT | TRBD1 | few | TRBJ1-5 | TRBV4-2
CASSLSMHPSQETQYF | TGTGCCAGCAGTTTATCGATGCACCCGTCCCAAGAGACCCAGTACTTC | - | - | TRBJ2-5 | TRBV27
CASSQGGAPGVYEQYF | TGCGCCAGCAGCCAAGGCGGGGCCCCCGGGGTCTACGAGCAGTACTTC | - | many | TRBJ2-7 | TRBV4-1
CASSITGGGKNIQYF | TGTGCCAGTAGTATAACGGGAGGCGGCAAAAACATTCAGTACTTC | TRBD2 | - | TRBJ2-4 | TRBV19
CASSYTTGGSYNEQFF | TGTGCCAGCAGTTACACGACAGGGGGCAGCTACAATGAGCAGTTCTTC | TRBD1 | many | TRBJ2-1 | TRBV6-5
CASSLAASGELFF | TGTGCCAGCAGCTTAGCGGCCAGCGGGGAGCTGTTTTTT | - | - | TRBJ2-2 | TRBV7-9
CSANDPSGVYEQYF | TGCAGTGCTAATGACCCTAGCGGGGTCTACGAGCAGTACTTC | TRBD2 | few | TRBJ2-7 | TRBV20-1
CASTSGRGETQYF | TGTGCCAGCACTTCAGGGCGGGGAGAGACCCAGTACTTC | - | - | TRBJ2-5 | TRBV9